This T cell receptor (beta chain) was observed in a study of blood T cells in healthy people across ages. Germline V gene lookup returns CDR1 SGHTA and CDR2 FQGNSA. The CDR3 contains 15 residues. The ends were cut back, 1 base at V and 9 bases at J, with 18 bases in the middle. A J-beta primer mix and a sample-barcoded 5' primer were used in a second PCR of roughly 6 to 11 cycles. A tag from a template-switch adaptor with 12 random nucleotides marked each cDNA molecule. TCRdb re-called the 5' RACE reads through MiXCR, storing one row per CDR3 protein. The table has 600,000 or so distinct CDR3 sequences, under 30% seen once.

The rearrangement uses TRBV7-2 and TRBJ1-2; D perhaps matches TRBD1 (5 bases). The sequenced sample consisted of blood. This sequence was found in a woman older than 75 in good health. CDR3 in amino acids: CASSLVSGPGGSYTF. CDR3 DNA sequence: TGTGCCAGCAGCTTAGTAAGCGGGCCCGGGGGGAGCTACACCTTC.